This TCR beta chain was sequenced during a study of blood T cell repertoires in COVID-19. Background on the study: Acute and convalescent COVID-19 specimens originated in the United States, Italy and Spain.

A Seattle source enrolled patients during active infection and followed them longitudinally. Germline CDR1 is KGHDR and CDR2 is SFDVKD. The CDR3 has 13 amino acids. V was pared by 9 bases and J by 0 bases, with 10 bases between. TCRdb's table, derived via immunoSEQ multiplex PCR, lists solely in-frame clones and lacks some. The sample has 150,000 to 200,000 clones; 84% are singletons. The sequence was collected from a woman in her 70s with COVID-19, enrolled during active disease. The gene calls are TRBV24-1 and TRBJ1-1; D remains ambiguous. Sequences were obtained from peripheral blood. The CDR3: CATASTVNTEAFF. In DNA, the CDR3 is TGTGCCACCGCATCTACAGTGAACACTGAAGCTTTCTTT.